These 14 T cell receptor beta chains originate from one sample sequenced in a study of T cells in Graves' hyperthyroidism and ophthalmopathy. Template material for amplifying TCR beta CDR3 regions consisted of RNA transcripts. HTBI primers were employed in a first-round RT-PCR of the TCR CDR3. MiXCR was run by TCRdb on the multiplex PCR reads, yielding one entry per CDR3 protein. The table records more than 450,000 distinct CDR3 sequences, about 15% of them present only once. Sequencing used blood. The receptor set was obtained from a middle-aged woman with Graves' hyperthyroidism.

This clonotype was seen ten or more times. V is TRBV20-1 and J is TRBJ2-3; the D gene is possibly TRBD2 (5 bases). Germline CDR1 is DFQATT and CDR2 is SNEGSKA (reference sequence). V lost 7 bases and J 2 bases, leaving 10 bases between the germline ends. The CDR3 runs to 12 residues. CDR3 nucleotide sequence: TGCAGTGTTCGAGGGCCCACAGATACGCAGTATTTT. Encoded protein: CSVRGPTDTQYF.

This clonotype was detected many times. The genes are TRBV28 and TRBJ2-5; 7 bases are shared with TRBD1. CDR3 size: 15 residues. Trimming at V came to 4 bases and at J to 5 bases, leaving 10 bases not matched to a gene. CDR1 is MDHEN and CDR2 is SYDVKM in the germline V gene. CDR3 protein: CASSSPATGPETQYF. CDR3 DNA: TGTGCCAGCAGTTCACCAGCGACAGGGCCGGAGACCCAGTACTTC.

This clonotype was seen at least ten times. The gene calls are TRBV10-1 and TRBJ2-7; weak D call: TRBD2 (7 bases). The V gene's germline CDR1 is WNHNN and CDR2 SYGVQD (reference sequence). This CDR3 has 15 amino acids. Trimming stripped 6 bases from V and 0 bases from J, with 15 bases between. CDR3 region: CASSPGGANSYEQYF. The CDR3 DNA sequence: TGCGCCAGCAGCCCTGGGGGGGCCAACTCCTACGAGCAGTACTTC.

V is TRBV25-1 and J is TRBJ1-2, with 7 bases lining up with TRBD1. Unmatched junction bases numbered 8, after V lost 6 bases and J lost 7 bases. The CDR3 runs 13 residues. The germline V gene has CDR1 MGHDK and CDR2 SYGVNS. The CDR3 region is CASRSFQGVGYTF. The CDR3 DNA reads TGTGCCAGCAGGAGCTTTCAGGGGGTTGGCTACACCTTC.

The rearrangement uses TRBV9 and TRBJ2-3; D may be TRBD2 (6 bases). Germline CDR1 and CDR2: SGDLS and YYNGEE. This CDR3 region has 14 residues. V lost 2 bases to trimming and J lost 5 bases, with 12 bases between them. CDR3 coding DNA: TGTGCCAGCAGCGTGGGCGGAGGGAAAGATACGCAGTATTTT. Its protein product is CASSVGGGKDTQYF. Full variable domain (outside the CDR3, taken from reference TRBV9 and TRBJ2-3): DSGVTQTPKHLITATGQRVTLRCSPRSGDLSVYWYQQSLDQGLQFLIQYYNGEERAKGNILERFSAQQFPDLHSELNLSSLELGDSALYFCASSVGGGKDTQYFGPGTRLTVL.

The table lists this clonotype with many counts. V is TRBV7-8 and J is TRBJ2-1, with 12 bases fitting TRBD2. The CDR3 totals 16 residues. With 6 bases clipped from V and 4 bases from J, the junction kept 7 bases outside the gene matches. Germline CDR1 is SGHVS and CDR2 is FQNEAQ. The CDR3 coding sequence is TGTGCCAGCAGTTCTAGCGGGAGGGCCGAATACAATGAGCAGTTCTTC. Translating it yields CASSSSGRAEYNEQFF.

The chain employs TRBV5-1 and TRBJ2-6; no reliable D call. Trimming cost V 5 bases and J 4 bases, with 13 bases left between them. Germline CDR1 reads SGHRS; CDR2 reads YFSETQ. CDR3 length: 15 amino acids. In DNA form, the CDR3 reads TGCGCCAGCAGGGGGTGGATTTCCGGGGCCAACGTCCTGACTTTC. It encodes CASRGWISGANVLTF.

There are many counts of this clonotype. V gene TRBV9 combines with J gene TRBJ1-2; 9 nucleotides line up with TRBD1. Germline CDR1 SGDLS, CDR2 YYNGEE. V trimming: 3 bases; J trimming: 7 bases; junction bases outside the gene matches: 13. This CDR3 region has 16 residues. This CDR3 reads CASSESPGTGWGGYTF. CDR3 nucleotide sequence: TGTGCCAGCAGCGAGAGTCCCGGGACAGGGTGGGGTGGCTACACCTTC.

This clonotype was observed many times. The chain uses TRBV24-1 and TRBJ2-2, with D perhaps matching TRBD2 (5 bases). With 0 bases removed from V and 6 bases from J, the gap between germline ends came to 10 bases. Germline lookup yields CDR1 KGHDR and CDR2 SFDVKD. The CDR3 extends over 15 amino acids. This CDR3 is CATSDLDHGAGELFF. The CDR3 DNA reads TGTGCCACCAGTGATTTGGACCACGGGGCCGGGGAGCTGTTTTTT.

This clonotype was observed at least ten times. At one end, the junction sequence differs from germline, possibly due to a read error. The rearrangement uses TRBV3-1 and TRBJ2-1; D perhaps matches TRBD2 (5 bases). Germline V gene data show CDR1 as LGHDT and CDR2 as YNNKEL (reference sequence). This CDR3 spans 16 amino acids. Written as DNA, the CDR3 is TGTGCCAGCAGCCAAGAAGCCGGGGTCTCCCACAATGAGCAGTTCTTC. It is translated as CASSQEAGVSHNEQFF.

This clonotype was detected ten times or more. V is TRBV12-3 or TRBV12-4 and J is TRBJ2-3; D perhaps matches TRBD2 (6 bases). This CDR3 spans 18 amino acids. V was pared by 4 bases and J by 5 bases, with 25 bases between. The CDR3 bases are TGTGCCAGCAGTTCGTCTGGTTTCGGCGGGATCCCCGGAGATACGCAGTATTTT. Amino acids: CASSSSGFGGIPGDTQYF.

A note on this clonotype: This clone may be a read error of a much larger clone one base away. The gene calls are TRBV7-9 and TRBJ2-3; 7 bases fit TRBD1. Germline V gene lookup returns CDR1 SEHNR and CDR2 FQNEAQ (reference sequence). CDR3 length: 16 residues. The CDR3 sequence is CTSSQRQGGSTDTQYF. In nucleotides, the CDR3 is TGTACCAGCAGCCAGAGACAGGGTGGGAGCACAGATACGCAGTATTTT.

V and J are TRBV11-2 and TRBJ1-1; D remains ambiguous. V lost 5 bases, J lost 6 bases, and 7 bases lay in between. This CDR3 is built from 11 residues. Germline V CDR1 and CDR2: SGHAT, FQNNGV. CDR3 bases: TGTGCCAGCAGCGCGGCTGCTGAAGCTTTCTTT. The encoded protein is CASSAAAEAFF.

This clonotype was picked up many times. The chain employs TRBV12-3 or TRBV12-4 and TRBJ2-5; TRBD2 matches 8 bases. The trim removed 6 bases at V and 3 bases at J, leaving 3 bases unmatched. The CDR3 loop spans 13 amino acids. CDR3 sequence: CASRLLAEETQYF. CDR3 bases: TGTGCCAGCAGATTACTAGCGGAAGAGACCCAGTACTTC.